This passage covers 13 T cell receptor beta chains from one sample sequenced in a study of T cells after yellow fever vaccination. TCRdb ran MiXCR on the 5' RACE reads and lists one entry per CDR3 protein. The table has about 130,000 distinct CDR3 sequences, around 7.7% seen once. The material was CD4+ T cells sorted from PBMCs, obtained around 10 days after the first yellow fever vaccination. The receptors originated from a man aged 18 to 29 who received the YFV17D yellow fever vaccine.

This clonotype was detected ten times or more. The chain has TRBV4-1 and TRBJ2-7, with 8 bases identical to TRBD2. Trimming cost V 5 bases and J 0 bases; bases outside gene matches: 6. CDR1 is MGHRA and CDR2 is YSYEKL in the germline V gene. This CDR3 spans 15 amino acids. This CDR3 is CASSRLAKLSYEQYV. CDR3 in DNA: TGCGCCAGCAGCAGACTAGCGAAGCTCTCCTACGAGCAGTACGTC.

This clonotype has at least ten counts. The chain uses TRBV28 and TRBJ2-7, with D possibly matching TRBD2 (6 bases). The CDR3 extends over 14 amino acids. The V gene's germline CDR1 is MDHEN and CDR2 SYDVKM. V gave up 5 bases and J gave up 7 bases, with 18 bases separating them. In DNA, the CDR3 is TGTGCCAGCAGTCCCCCTATAGGGGCGGGGGAGCAGTACGTC. Protein product: CASSPPIGAGEQYV.

For this clonotype: A read error may be the cause here, since a much bigger clone is one base away. The rearrangement joins TRBV5-6 to TRBJ2-5; the D is unclear. The CDR3 has 13 amino acids. Germline V gene lookup returns CDR1 SGHDT and CDR2 YYEEEE. In DNA form, the CDR3 reads TGTGCCAGCAGCTTTGGTGGGGTGGAGACCCAGTGCTTC. This translates into CASSFGGVETQCF. The full variable domain, in which reference TRBV5-6 and TRBJ2-5 provide the parts outside the CDR3, is DAGVTQSPTHLIKTRGQQVTLRCSPKSGHDTVSWYQQALGQGPQFIFQYYEEEERQRGNFPDRFSGHQFPNYSSELNVNALLLGDSALYLCASSFGGVETQCFGPGTRLLVL.

In its sample, this clonotype was seen many times. The rearrangement uses TRBV7-2 and TRBJ2-5, with TRBD2 matching 11 bases. After removal of 5 bases from V and 4 bases from J, the junction contained 0 bases not matched to a gene. The V gene's germline CDR1 is SGHTA and CDR2 FQGNSA. This CDR3 has 13 residues. In DNA, the CDR3 is TGTGCCAGCAGCGGGACTAGCGGAGAGACCCAGTACTTC. Its translation: CASSGTSGETQYF.

Many counts were recorded for this clonotype. The chain couples TRBV6-2 or TRBV6-3 to TRBJ1-5; 11 nucleotides agree with TRBD1. Germline CDR1 is MNHEY and CDR2 is SVGEGT. Trimming at V came to 6 bases and at J to 5 bases, leaving 6 bases not matched to a gene. This CDR3 has 15 residues. CDR3 DNA sequence: TGTGCCAGCAGACCTGGACAGGGGGCGTATCAGCCCCAGCATTTT. Amino acid sequence: CASRPGQGAYQPQHF.

This clonotype showed up many times. The chain uses TRBV28 and TRBJ2-5, with 9 nucleotides matching TRBD2. Trimming cost V 8 bases and J 5 bases; bases outside gene matches: 6. The germline CDR1 and CDR2 sequences are MDHEN and SYDVKM. The CDR3 has 13 residues. CDR3 residues: CASVLAGGETQYF. The CDR3, as DNA: TGTGCCAGCGTCCTGGCGGGAGGGGAGACCCAGTACTTC. Combining the CDR3 with reference TRBV28 and TRBJ2-5 gives the whole variable domain DVKVTQSSRYLVKRTGEKVFLECVQDMDHENMFWYRQDPGLGLRLIYFSYDVKMKEKGDIPEGYSVSREKKERFSLILESASTNQTSMYLCASVLAGGETQYFGPGTRLLVL.

This clonotype was counted a few times. V usage is TRBV7-9 and J usage is TRBJ2-3; 9 bases agree with TRBD1. The CDR3 runs to 15 residues. V shed 5 bases, J shed 1 base, and the junction held 4 bases outside the gene matches. CDR1 SEHNR and CDR2 FQNEAQ come from the germline V gene (reference sequence). The CDR3 region has the DNA TGTGCCAGCAGCGCCTGGACAGGGGGCACAGATACGCAGTATTTT. Translation gives CASSAWTGGTDTQYF.

In this sample, this clonotype turned up many times. J is TRBJ2-7 and V is TRBV20-1; D remains unclear. Trimming cost V 5 bases and J 0 bases, with 8 bases left between them. Germline V gives CDR1 DFQATT, CDR2 SNEGSKA (reference sequence). The CDR3 has 12 amino acids. CDR3 amino acids: CSALSDSYEQYF. The CDR3 nucleotides are TGCAGTGCTCTTAGTGACTCCTACGAGCAGTACTTC.

This clonotype was seen repeatedly, ten times or more. The chain uses TRBV20-1 and TRBJ1-2; 8 bases agree with TRBD1. This CDR3 has 14 amino acids. J was trimmed by 7 bases and V by 3 bases; bases with no gene match: 10. The V gene's germline CDR1 is DFQATT and CDR2 SNEGSKA (reference sequence). This chain's CDR3 is CSASRDRTPAGYTF. CDR3 bases: TGCAGTGCTAGTAGGGACAGGACGCCTGCTGGCTACACCTTC.

This clonotype was detected many times. The J gene is TRBJ2-3, the V gene TRBV7-2, with TRBD2 matching 7 bases. J gave up 8 bases and V 5 bases, and 7 bases lay outside the gene matches. The V gene's germline CDR1 is SGHTA and CDR2 FQGNSA. The CDR3 runs 13 residues. This CDR3 is CASSGQTGGTQYF. CDR3 nucleotides: TGTGCCAGCAGCGGACAAACGGGGGGTACGCAGTATTTT.

Many counts were recorded for this clonotype. The genes are TRBV5-5 and TRBJ1-2; possibly TRBD1 for D (6 bases). The CDR3 is 14 amino acids. Per germline, CDR1 SGHKS and CDR2 YYEKEE (reference sequence). V lost 4 bases, J lost 8 bases, and 18 bases lay in between. CDR3 DNA: TGTGCCAGCAGCCCAGGGGCGGGTTTTTTCGGCTACACCTTC. It translates to CASSPGAGFFGYTF.

This clonotype was observed many times. The rearrangement uses TRBV7-2 and TRBJ2-7, with D perhaps being TRBD1 or TRBD2 (5 bases each). Germline values: CDR1 SGHTA, CDR2 FQGNSA. The V and J ends lost 2 bases and 6 bases respectively, with 14 bases between them. CDR3 length: 14 amino acids. CDR3 region: CASSLTRGTGEQYF. In nucleotides, the CDR3 is TGTGCCAGCAGCTTAACACGGGGCACGGGCGAGCAGTACTTC.

This clonotype appeared many times. The chain has TRBV12-3 or TRBV12-4 and TRBJ1-4; D is possibly TRBD1 (5 bases). This CDR3 has 15 amino acids. The ends were cut back, 6 bases at V and 5 bases at J, with 16 bases in the middle. The CDR3: CASSPSRGLNEKLFF. The CDR3 DNA is TGTGCCAGCAGCCCATCCCGGGGCCTAAATGAAAAACTGTTTTTT.